Listed below are T cell receptor beta chains from one sample, sequenced in a study of T cells after yellow fever vaccination. TCRdb ran MiXCR on the 5' RACE reads and lists one entry per CDR3 protein. The table lists 250,000 to 350,000 distinct CDR3 sequences, approximately 7% of them singletons. The specimen was PBMCs, collected 35 to 50 days after the first yellow fever vaccination. The receptors derive from a man aged 18 to 29 who received the YFV17D yellow fever vaccine. Each CDR3 is given with its conserved first and last residue. D genes are given only for firm matches. Expanded clones get a size class; other rows say once, few or many, or leave the size out.

clone size	V gene	J gene	CDR3 length	D gene	CDR3 DNA	CDR3 protein
few	TRBV5-1	TRBJ2-5	12	-	TGCGCCAGCAGCTTGGACTGGCGGGCCCAGTACTTC	CASSLDWRAQYF
few	TRBV30	TRBJ1-1	13	-	TGTGCCTGGTCGCGTGGCTTGAACACTGAAGCTTTCTTT	CAWSRGLNTEAFF
many	TRBV5-1	TRBJ1-1	17	-	TGCGCCAGCAGCCTGCCGGGCCAGGCATTAGAAGACACTGAAGCTTTCTTT	CASSLPGQALEDTEAFF
-	TRBV3-1	TRBJ2-5	17	TRBD2	TGTGCCAGCAGCCGCAAGACAACTAGCGGCTTGTTAGAGACCCAGTACTTC	CASSRKTTSGLLETQYF
few	TRBV4-1	TRBJ1-1	15	-	TGCGCCAGCAGCCAGATACGGCCTGCGAACACTGAAGCTTTCTTT	CASSQIRPANTEAFF
few	TRBV6-5	TRBJ1-1	14	TRBD1	TGTGCCAGCAGTTACGGGAGGGGGCGGACTGAAGCTTTCTTT	CASSYGRGRTEAFF
many	TRBV10-3	TRBJ2-3	15	-	TGTGCCATCAGTGAGTTTAAGGACCGCACAGATACGCAGTATTTT	CAISEFKDRTDTQYF
-	TRBV18	TRBJ2-5	16	TRBD1	TGTGCCAGCTCCCCGCGGACAGGGGCTTTCCAAGAGACCCAGTACTTC	CASSPRTGAFQETQYF
few	TRBV25-1	TRBJ2-4	14	TRBD1	TGTGCCAGCAGTTCACGGACAGGGGAAAACATTCAGTACTTC	CASSSRTGENIQYF
many	TRBV7-9	TRBJ2-1	15	TRBD2	TGTGCCAGCAGCTTAGCAGCGGGGGGGGAGGGAGAGCAGTTCTTC	CASSLAAGGEGEQFF
many	TRBV29-1	TRBJ2-3	13	-	TGCAGCGCTGGTCATTGGGGTCAGGATACGCAGTATTTT	CSAGHWGQDTQYF
-	TRBV20-1	TRBJ1-1	14	-	TGCAGTGCTAGATCGCCTTTGAGCCCCACTGAAGCTTTCTTT	CSARSPLSPTEAFF
few	TRBV12-3/TRBV12-4	TRBJ1-2	13	-	TGTGCCAGCGGAACGGGGGTCAACTATGGCTACACCTTC	CASGTGVNYGYTF
many	TRBV10-3	TRBJ2-3	17	TRBD2	TGTGCCATCAGTCGGACTAGCGGGGGAGTATTCTCAGATACGCAGTATTTT	CAISRTSGGVFSDTQYF
few	TRBV12-3/TRBV12-4	TRBJ2-2	16	TRBD2	TGTGCCAGCAGTTTCTGGGCGGGGGGTAACACCGGGGAGCTGTTTTTT	CASSFWAGGNTGELFF
many	TRBV11-2	TRBJ2-1	15	TRBD1	TGTGCCAGCAGGGGAGTGGGGACAGGGTATAATGAGCAGTTCTTC	CASRGVGTGYNEQFF
-	TRBV7-3	TRBJ1-1	13	-	TGTGCCAGCAGCTTAGGGCCCTCTGCCGAAGCTTTCTTT	CASSLGPSAEAFF
few	TRBV4-2	TRBJ1-2	17	TRBD1	TGTGCCAGCAGCCCCCGAGACAGGGGGTGGTCTAACTATGGCTACACCTTC	CASSPRDRGWSNYGYTF